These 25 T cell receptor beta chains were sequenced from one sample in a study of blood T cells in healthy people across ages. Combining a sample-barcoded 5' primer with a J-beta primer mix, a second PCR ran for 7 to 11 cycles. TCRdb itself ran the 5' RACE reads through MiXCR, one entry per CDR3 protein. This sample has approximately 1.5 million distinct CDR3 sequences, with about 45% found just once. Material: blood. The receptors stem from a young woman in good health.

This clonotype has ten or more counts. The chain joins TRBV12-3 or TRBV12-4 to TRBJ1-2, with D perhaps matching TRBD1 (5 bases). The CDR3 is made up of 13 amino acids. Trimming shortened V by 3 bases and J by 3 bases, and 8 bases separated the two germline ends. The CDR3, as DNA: TGTGCCAGCAGTTTTGCCAGGGACTATGGCTACACCTTC. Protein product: CASSFARDYGYTF.

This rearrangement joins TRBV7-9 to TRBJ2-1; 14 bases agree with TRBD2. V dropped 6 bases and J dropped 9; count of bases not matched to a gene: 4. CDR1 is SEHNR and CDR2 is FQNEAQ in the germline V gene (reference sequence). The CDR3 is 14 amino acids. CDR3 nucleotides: TGTGCCAGCAGACGCGGACTAGCGGGAGGTGAGCAGTTCTTC. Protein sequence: CASRRGLAGGEQFF.

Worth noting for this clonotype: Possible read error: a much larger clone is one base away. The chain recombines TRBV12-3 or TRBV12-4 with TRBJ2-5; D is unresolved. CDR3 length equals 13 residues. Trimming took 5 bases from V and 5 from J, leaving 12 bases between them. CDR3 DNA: TGTGCCAGCAGTGTCGGCGACGGGGAGACCCAGTACTTC. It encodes CASSVGDGETQYF.

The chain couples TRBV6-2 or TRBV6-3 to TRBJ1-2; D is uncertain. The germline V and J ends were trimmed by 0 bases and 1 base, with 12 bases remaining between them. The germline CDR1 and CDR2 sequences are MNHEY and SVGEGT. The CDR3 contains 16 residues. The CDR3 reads CASSYSTLDYNYGYTF. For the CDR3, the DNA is TGTGCCAGCAGTTACTCAACTCTGGATTATAACTATGGCTACACCTTC.

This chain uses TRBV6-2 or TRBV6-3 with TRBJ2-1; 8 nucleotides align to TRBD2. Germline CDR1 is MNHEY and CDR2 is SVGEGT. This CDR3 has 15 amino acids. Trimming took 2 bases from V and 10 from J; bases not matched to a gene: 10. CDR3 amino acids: CASSYDVGRAREQFF. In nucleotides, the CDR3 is TGTGCCAGCAGTTACGATGTCGGGAGGGCCAGGGAGCAGTTCTTC.

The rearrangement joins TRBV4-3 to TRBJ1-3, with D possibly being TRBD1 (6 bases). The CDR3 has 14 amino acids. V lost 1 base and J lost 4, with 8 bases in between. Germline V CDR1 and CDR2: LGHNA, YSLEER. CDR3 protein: CASSQATGGNTIYF. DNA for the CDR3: TGCGCCAGCAGCCAAGCAACAGGGGGAAACACCATATATTTT.

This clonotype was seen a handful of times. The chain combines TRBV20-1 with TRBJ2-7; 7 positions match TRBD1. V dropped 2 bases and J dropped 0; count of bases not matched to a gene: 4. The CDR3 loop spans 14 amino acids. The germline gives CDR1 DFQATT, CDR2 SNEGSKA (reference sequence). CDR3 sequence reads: CSARIQGVSYEQYF. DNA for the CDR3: TGCAGTGCTAGAATCCAGGGGGTCTCCTACGAGCAGTACTTC.

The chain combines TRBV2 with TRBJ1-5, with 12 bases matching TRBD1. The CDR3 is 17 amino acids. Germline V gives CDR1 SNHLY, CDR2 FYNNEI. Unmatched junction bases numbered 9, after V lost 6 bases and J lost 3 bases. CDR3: CASRKGQGAENNQPQHF. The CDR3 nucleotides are TGTGCCAGCAGAAAGGGACAGGGGGCGGAAAACAATCAGCCCCAGCATTTT.

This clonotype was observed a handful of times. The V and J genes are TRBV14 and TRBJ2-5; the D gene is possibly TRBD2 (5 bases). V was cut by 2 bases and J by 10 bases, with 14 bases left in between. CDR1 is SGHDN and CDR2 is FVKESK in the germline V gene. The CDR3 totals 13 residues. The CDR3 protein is CASSQSRRRGQYF. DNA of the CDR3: TGTGCCAGCAGCCAATCGAGGAGACGGGGCCAGTACTTC.

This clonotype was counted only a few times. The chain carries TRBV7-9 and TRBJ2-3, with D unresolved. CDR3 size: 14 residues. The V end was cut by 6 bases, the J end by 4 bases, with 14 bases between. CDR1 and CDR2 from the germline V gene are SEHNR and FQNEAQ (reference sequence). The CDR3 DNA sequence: TGTGCCAGCAGTTCTCTTGTCGCTCCAGATACGCAGTATTTT. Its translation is CASSSLVAPDTQYF.

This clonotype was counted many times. CDR3: CASSQQTGGQPQHF. Written as DNA, the CDR3 is TGTGCCAGCAGCCAACAGACAGGGGGACAGCCCCAGCATTTT. The V gene is TRBV3-1, the J gene TRBJ1-5, with 9 bases identical to TRBD1. Germline V gene lookup returns CDR1 LGHDT and CDR2 YNNKEL (reference sequence). The CDR3 consists of 14 residues. Trimming at V came to 2 bases and at J to 7 bases, leaving 3 bases not matched to a gene.

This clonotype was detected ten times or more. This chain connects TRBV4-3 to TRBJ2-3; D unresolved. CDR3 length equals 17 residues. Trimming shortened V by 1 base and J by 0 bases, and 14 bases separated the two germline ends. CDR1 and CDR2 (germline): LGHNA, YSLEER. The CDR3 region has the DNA TGCGCCAGCAGCCAAGGGCCCGGTCGTTATAGCACAGATACGCAGTATTTT. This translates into CASSQGPGRYSTDTQYF.

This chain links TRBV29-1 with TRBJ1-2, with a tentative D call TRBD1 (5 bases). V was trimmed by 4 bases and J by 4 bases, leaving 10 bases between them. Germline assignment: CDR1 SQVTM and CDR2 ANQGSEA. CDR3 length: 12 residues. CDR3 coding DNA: TGCAGCGTTGTCCGGGGGACCTATGGCTACACCTTC. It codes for CSVVRGTYGYTF. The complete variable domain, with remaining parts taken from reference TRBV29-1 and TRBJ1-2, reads SAVISQKPSRDICQRGTSLTIQCQVDSQVTMMFWYRQQPGQSLTLIATANQGSEATYESGFVIDKFPISRPNLTFSTLTVSNMSPEDSSIYLCSVVRGTYGYTFGSGTRLTVV.

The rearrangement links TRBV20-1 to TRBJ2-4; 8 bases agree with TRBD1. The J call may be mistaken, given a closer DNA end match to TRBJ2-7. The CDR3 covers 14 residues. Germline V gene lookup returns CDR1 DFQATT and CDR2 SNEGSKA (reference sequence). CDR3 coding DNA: TGCAGTGCTAGAGATACTCACAGGGGGAGCGAGCAGTACTTC. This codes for CSARDTHRGSEQYF.

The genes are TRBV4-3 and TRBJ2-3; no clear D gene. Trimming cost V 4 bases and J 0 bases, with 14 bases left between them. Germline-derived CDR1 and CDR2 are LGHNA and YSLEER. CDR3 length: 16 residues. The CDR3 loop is CASSLISDGSTDTQYF. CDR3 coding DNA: TGCGCCAGCAGCCTTATTTCAGACGGAAGCACAGATACGCAGTATTTT.

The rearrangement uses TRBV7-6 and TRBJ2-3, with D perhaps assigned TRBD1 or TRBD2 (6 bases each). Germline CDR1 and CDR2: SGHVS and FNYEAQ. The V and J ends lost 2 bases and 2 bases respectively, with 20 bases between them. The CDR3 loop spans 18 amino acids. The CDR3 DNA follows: TGTGCCAGCAGCTTAAAAGCGGCAATCCGGGGGCCCACAGATACGCAGTATTTT. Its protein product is CASSLKAAIRGPTDTQYF.

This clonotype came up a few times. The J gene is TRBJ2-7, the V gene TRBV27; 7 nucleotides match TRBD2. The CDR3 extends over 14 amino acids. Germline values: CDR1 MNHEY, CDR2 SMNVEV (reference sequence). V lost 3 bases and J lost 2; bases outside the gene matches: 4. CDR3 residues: CASSFFGGAYEQYF. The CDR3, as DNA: TGTGCCAGCAGTTTCTTTGGGGGGGCCTACGAGCAGTACTTC.

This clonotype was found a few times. Here the CDR3 reads CASTAGLAGGEETQYF. DNA of the CDR3: TGTGCCAGCACGGCAGGACTAGCGGGAGGGGAAGAGACCCAGTACTTC. V is TRBV2 and J is TRBJ2-5; TRBD2 agrees at 15 bases. J was trimmed by 3 bases and V by 7 bases; bases with no gene match: 6. This CDR3 is 16 amino acids long. Germline V gene data show CDR1 as SNHLY and CDR2 as FYNNEI. The entire variable domain, with the rest obtained from reference TRBV2 and TRBJ2-5, is as follows: EPEVTQTPSHQVTQMGQEVILRCVPISNHLYFYWYRQILGQKVEFLVSFYNNEISEKSEIFDDQFSVERPDGSNFTLKIRSTKLEDSAMYFCASTAGLAGGEETQYFGPGTRLLVL.

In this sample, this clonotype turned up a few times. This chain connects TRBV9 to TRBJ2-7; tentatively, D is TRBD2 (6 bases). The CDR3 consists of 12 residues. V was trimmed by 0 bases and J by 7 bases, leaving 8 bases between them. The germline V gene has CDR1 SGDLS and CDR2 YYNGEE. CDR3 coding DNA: TGTGCCAGCAGCGTAGAGGCGGGGGAGCAGTACTTC. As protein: CASSVEAGEQYF.

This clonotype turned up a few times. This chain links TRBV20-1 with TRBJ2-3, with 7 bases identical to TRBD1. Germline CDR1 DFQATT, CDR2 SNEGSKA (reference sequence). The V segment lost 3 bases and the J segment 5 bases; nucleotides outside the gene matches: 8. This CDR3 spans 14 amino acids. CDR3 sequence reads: CSASPTGWRDTQYF. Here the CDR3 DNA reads TGCAGTGCTAGCCCGACAGGGTGGAGAGATACGCAGTATTTT.

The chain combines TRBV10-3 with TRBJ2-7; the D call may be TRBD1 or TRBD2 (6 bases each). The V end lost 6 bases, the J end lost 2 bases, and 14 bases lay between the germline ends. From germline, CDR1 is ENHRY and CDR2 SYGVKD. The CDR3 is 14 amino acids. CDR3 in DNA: TGTGCCATCAGGAACAGGGACTCCACCTACGAGCAGTACTTC. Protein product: CAIRNRDSTYEQYF.

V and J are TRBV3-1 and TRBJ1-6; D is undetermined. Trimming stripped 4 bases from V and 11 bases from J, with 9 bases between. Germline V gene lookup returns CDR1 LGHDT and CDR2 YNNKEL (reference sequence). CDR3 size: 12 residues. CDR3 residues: CASSPGETPLHF. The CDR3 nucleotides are TGTGCCAGCAGCCCCGGGGAGACACCCCTCCACTTT.

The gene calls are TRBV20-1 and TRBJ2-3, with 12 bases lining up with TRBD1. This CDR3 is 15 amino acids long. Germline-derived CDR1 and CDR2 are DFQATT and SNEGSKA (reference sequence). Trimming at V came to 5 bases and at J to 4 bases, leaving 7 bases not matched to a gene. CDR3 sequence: CSAPTRDRGPDTQYF. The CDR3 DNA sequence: TGCAGTGCTCCTACCCGGGACAGGGGGCCAGATACGCAGTATTTT.

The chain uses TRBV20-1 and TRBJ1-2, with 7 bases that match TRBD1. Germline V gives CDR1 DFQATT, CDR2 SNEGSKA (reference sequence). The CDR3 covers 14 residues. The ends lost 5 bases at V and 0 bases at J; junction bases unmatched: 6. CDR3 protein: CSAGGQDTNYGYTF. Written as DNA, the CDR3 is TGCAGTGCTGGAGGACAGGACACTAACTATGGCTACACCTTC.

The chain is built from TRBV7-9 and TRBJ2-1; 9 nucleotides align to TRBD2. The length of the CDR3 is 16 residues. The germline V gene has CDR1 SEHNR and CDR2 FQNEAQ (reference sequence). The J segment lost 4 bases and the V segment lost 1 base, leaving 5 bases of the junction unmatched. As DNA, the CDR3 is TGTGCCAGCAGCTTAGTTCAGCGGGGGGATTACAATGAGCAGTTCTTC. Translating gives CASSLVQRGDYNEQFF.